This passage covers 14 T cell receptor beta chains from one sample sequenced in a study of T cells expressing NK-cell markers. TCRdb reprocessed the 5' RACE reads, keeping one entry per CDR3 protein, no DNA. The listing records roughly 420,000 distinct CDR3 sequences. The source material was blood T cells: a sorted CD56 or NKG2C T cell subset, CD4+ or CD8+ T cells, or bulk PBMC T cells (not recorded which). The receptors shown here come from a woman between 18 and 70 years old in good health.

The V gene is TRBV5-4, the J gene TRBJ1-1; TCRdb calls TRBD1, which cannot be checked without DNA. Germline loops: CDR1 SGHNT, CDR2 YYREEE (reference sequence). This CDR3 spans 13 amino acids. CDR3 sequence reads: CASSLAGTVKAFF. The whole variable domain, remainder taken from reference TRBV5-4 and TRBJ1-1, is ETGVTQSPTHLIKTRGQQVTLRCSSQSGHNTVSWYQQALGQGPQFIFQYYREEENGRGNFPPRFSGLQFPNYSSELNVNALELDDSALYLCASSLAGTVKAFFGQGTRLTVV.

V gene TRBV5-1 combines with J gene TRBJ2-6; the D gene TCRdb calls, TRBD1, cannot be checked with no DNA. Germline values: CDR1 SGHRS, CDR2 YFSETQ. The CDR3 runs to 17 residues. This chain's CDR3 is CASSVDRGDSGANVLTF.

The chain joins TRBV7-2 to TRBJ2-5; TCRdb picks TRBD2, but there is no DNA to check that call. This CDR3 has 15 residues. Germline V lookup: CDR1 SGHTA, CDR2 FQGNSA. This CDR3 reads CASSSIAGAPGTQYF. Drawing the rest from reference TRBV7-2 and TRBJ2-5, the complete variable domain is GAGVSQSPSNKVTEKGKDVELRCDPISGHTALYWYRQSLGQGLEFLIYFQGNSAPDKSGLPSDRFSAERTGGSVSTLTIQRTQQEDSAVYLCASSSIAGAPGTQYFGPGTRLLVL.

The rearrangement links TRBV29-1 to TRBJ2-1. The length of the CDR3 is 14 residues. CDR1 is SQVTM, CDR2 ANQGSEA, per germline. The CDR3 here is CSVKPRGPYNEQFF.

The chain couples TRBV12-3 or TRBV12-4 to TRBJ2-2; TCRdb lists TRBD1, though no DNA is available to test this call. CDR3 length: 17 residues. The CDR3 loop reads CASRQDRGRVGTGELFF.

This rearrangement joins TRBV10-2 to TRBJ1-5. The CDR3 extends over 13 amino acids. Germline loops: CDR1 WSHSY, CDR2 SAAADI. The CDR3 is CAVMGTSGQPQHF.

V and J are TRBV5-5 and TRBJ2-3. CDR1 is SGHKS, CDR2 YYEKEE, per germline (reference sequence). The CDR3 extends over 11 amino acids. The CDR3 sequence: CASRSTDTQYF.

The chain employs TRBV20-1 and TRBJ1-5. The germline gives CDR1 DFQATT, CDR2 SNEGSKA (reference sequence). The CDR3 consists of 12 residues. CDR3 amino acids: CSGGEINQPQHF.

The chain recombines TRBV7-2 with TRBJ2-5. Germline V lookup: CDR1 SGHTA, CDR2 FQGNSA. This CDR3 has 16 amino acids. This CDR3 reads CASSLSAGLGKETQYF.

CDR3 protein: CASSPRAATNEKLFF. V gene TRBV18 combines with J gene TRBJ1-4. Looked up from germline, CDR1 is KGHSH and CDR2 is LQKENI. The CDR3 extends over 15 amino acids.

The rearrangement joins TRBV6-1 to TRBJ2-1. Germline V gene lookup returns CDR1 MNHNS and CDR2 SASEGT. The CDR3 runs 13 residues. The CDR3 loop is CASTPSEVGEQFF.

The chain uses TRBV5-1 and TRBJ2-3; TCRdb's assignment of TRBD1 cannot be checked, as there is no DNA. The CDR3 extends over 14 amino acids. CDR1 is SGHRS and CDR2 is YFSETQ in the germline V gene. This CDR3 reads CASRRQGDSDTQYF.

The V and J genes are TRBV4-1 and TRBJ2-3; no DNA is available, so the TRBD2 call from TCRdb remains unchecked. This CDR3 spans 16 amino acids. Germline CDR1 reads MGHRA; CDR2 reads YSYEKL. The CDR3 reads CASSPLSSGGADTQYF.

V is TRBV15 and J is TRBJ1-2; the D call from TCRdb, TRBD1, cannot be confirmed without DNA. CDR3 length: 15 amino acids. The germline V gene has CDR1 LNHNV and CDR2 YYDKDF (reference sequence). The CDR3 protein is CATSTDGQGSYGYTF.